These 21 T cell receptor beta chains came from one sample sequenced in a study of blood T cell repertoires in COVID-19 (dated by TCRdb to the early 2020s). Receptor amplification or capture employed the immunoSEQ multiplex PCR assay. Drawn from immuneACCESS, this table holds only the in-frame rearrangements with V and J called that TCRdb kept. Clones are partly lost; checked studies trace under half to an unresolved V gene and leave the rest unexplained. The sample table lists over 400,000 clones, roughly nine tenths of them with a count of one. The ten largest clones add up to 7.8% of the sample. Sequenced input: peripheral blood. All receptors derive from a woman between 50 and 59 years old with COVID-19, enrolled during active disease.

The rearrangement uses TRBV14 and TRBJ2-3; TRBD1 agrees at 8 bases. V lost 1 base, J lost 2 bases, and 5 bases stayed unmatched. This CDR3 comprises 16 residues. Germline V gives CDR1 SGHDN, CDR2 FVKESK. CDR3 sequence reads: CASSQGGTGFTDTQYF. DNA for the CDR3: TGTGCCAGCAGCCAAGGGGGGACAGGTTTCACAGATACGCAGTATTTT.

The gene calls are TRBV28 and TRBJ2-7, with TRBD1 identical over 7 bases. This CDR3 has 15 amino acids. Germline trimming cut 4 bases from V and 0 bases from J; bases unmatched to any gene: 6. Germline V gene lookup returns CDR1 MDHEN and CDR2 SYDVKM. Written as DNA, the CDR3 is TGTGCCAGCAGTTCTTCCCGGGACAGCTCCTACGAGCAGTACTTC. This translates into CASSSSRDSSYEQYF. Combining the CDR3 with reference TRBV28 and TRBJ2-7 gives the whole variable domain DVKVTQSSRYLVKRTGEKVFLECVQDMDHENMFWYRQDPGLGLRLIYFSYDVKMKEKGDIPEGYSVSREKKERFSLILESASTNQTSMYLCASSSSRDSSYEQYFGPGTRLTVT.

This clone was detected only once. V is TRBV4-1 and J is TRBJ1-2; D might be TRBD1 (6 bases). The length of the CDR3 is 16 residues. Germline V gives CDR1 MGHRA, CDR2 YSYEKL. V shed 0 bases and J shed 7 bases, with 18 bases lying between them. CDR3 coding DNA: TGCGCCAGCAGCCAAGAGGGGGCAGGAAAGTCAGGTGGCTACACCTTC. Translating gives CASSQEGAGKSGGYTF.

The chain has TRBV7-9 and TRBJ2-7, with a weak D call TRBD2 (5 bases). Germline values: CDR1 SEHNR, CDR2 FQNEAQ (reference sequence). The CDR3 length is 15 residues. Trimming stripped 0 bases from V and 5 bases from J, with 14 bases between. CDR3 nucleotides: TGTGCCAGCAGCTTAGCCGGGTCCCCCGGGGACGAGCAGTACTTC. It codes for CASSLAGSPGDEQYF.

There are a few counts of this clone. The chain carries TRBV2 and TRBJ1-5; 7 bases agree with TRBD1. This CDR3 has 13 residues. Trimming took 6 bases from V and 4 from J; bases not matched to a gene: 3. The germline V gene has CDR1 SNHLY and CDR2 FYNNEI. The CDR3 DNA reads TGTGCCAGCAGCGCGGACAGGAATCAGCCCCAGCATTTT. Protein product: CASSADRNQPQHF.

A note on this clone: The same CDR3 can be traced to other DNA sequences in this sample. The V and J genes are TRBV27 and TRBJ2-7, with a weak D call TRBD2 (5 bases). CDR3 length equals 13 residues. Trimming shortened V by 5 bases and J by 3 bases, and 11 bases separated the two germline ends. From germline, CDR1 is MNHEY and CDR2 SMNVEV (reference sequence). The DNA of the CDR3 is TGTGCCAGCAGTCCGCGACGGGGCTACGAGCAGTACTTC. It encodes CASSPRRGYEQYF.

The genes are TRBV4-1 and TRBJ2-1, with D possibly being TRBD1 (6 bases). Germline V gene sequence: CDR1 MGHRA, CDR2 YSYEKL. This CDR3 has 18 residues. The V end was cut by 2 bases, the J end by 2 bases, with 19 bases between. The CDR3 is CASSQHLQGIVPYNEQFF. In nucleotides, the CDR3 is TGCGCCAGCAGCCAACACTTACAGGGAATAGTGCCCTACAATGAGCAGTTCTTC.

The chain employs TRBV27 and TRBJ1-5; 9 bases match TRBD1. V lost 7 bases to trimming and J lost 4 bases; unmatched junction nucleotides: 20. The CDR3 is 19 amino acids. Germline loops: CDR1 MNHEY, CDR2 SMNVEV (reference sequence). The CDR3 region has the DNA TGTGCCAGCACCATGTACCCCCCAGCAGGGACAGGGATTAATCAGCCCCAGCATTTT. Translated: CASTMYPPAGTGINQPQHF.

The rearrangement links TRBV7-9 to TRBJ1-2, with 7 positions matching TRBD1. Trimming cost V 1 base and J 5 bases; bases outside gene matches: 7. CDR3 length equals 15 residues. CDR1 SEHNR and CDR2 FQNEAQ come from the germline V gene (reference sequence). CDR3: CASSLVTGKGYGYTF. The CDR3 DNA follows: TGTGCCAGCAGCTTAGTGACAGGGAAAGGGTATGGCTACACCTTC.

The chain couples TRBV4-2 to TRBJ2-3, with 8 bases that match TRBD2. Germline trimming cut 4 bases from V and 6 bases from J; bases unmatched to any gene: 9. Germline V gives CDR1 LGHNA, CDR2 YNFKEQ. CDR3 length: 15 residues. The CDR3 DNA reads TGTGCCAGCAGCCCCCCGGGACTAGTAGCCGATACGCAGTATTTT. Translating gives CASSPPGLVADTQYF.

This chain connects TRBV28 to TRBJ2-5; tentative D call: TRBD2 (7 bases). The CDR3 has 15 amino acids. CDR1 and CDR2 from the germline V gene are MDHEN and SYDVKM. V lost 6 bases to trimming and J lost 3 bases, with 17 bases between them. The CDR3 bases are TGTGCCAGCAGCCCGGCCGAGGGGGGGAAAGAGACCCAGTACTTC. Translation gives CASSPAEGGKETQYF.

This chain links TRBV10-2 with TRBJ1-1; TRBD1 is a possible D gene (5 bases). Looked up from germline, CDR1 is WSHSY and CDR2 is SAAADI. The CDR3 consists of 13 residues. V lost 7 bases and J lost 11, with 20 bases in between. CDR3 region: CASNVAGRGVAFF. The CDR3 nucleotides are TGCGCCAGCAACGTGGCGGGGCGAGGTGTGGCTTTCTTT.

This rearrangement joins TRBV29-1 to TRBJ1-1, with D possibly matching TRBD1 (5 bases). Germline CDR1 SQVTM, CDR2 ANQGSEA. V gave up 6 bases and J gave up 1 base, with 15 bases separating them. This CDR3 has 14 residues. The CDR3 loop is CSVTWGGANTEAFF. DNA for the CDR3: TGCAGCGTCACCTGGGGGGGAGCGAACACTGAAGCTTTCTTT. Full variable domain (missing parts from reference TRBV29-1 and TRBJ1-1): SAVISQKPSRDICQRGTSLTIQCQVDSQVTMMFWYRQQPGQSLTLIATANQGSEATYESGFVIDKFPISRPNLTFSTLTVSNMSPEDSSIYLCSVTWGGANTEAFFGQGTRLTVV.

The rearrangement joins TRBV6-1 to TRBJ1-5; TRBD1 might be the D (6 bases). There are 16 residues in the CDR3. The germline V and J ends were trimmed by 2 bases and 1 base, with 12 bases remaining between them. The germline CDR1 and CDR2 sequences are MNHNS and SASEGT. CDR3 sequence: CASSERGGGSNQPQHF. In DNA, the CDR3 is TGTGCCAGCAGTGAACGAGGGGGTGGAAGCAATCAGCCCCAGCATTTT.

Written as DNA, the CDR3 is TGCGCCAGCAGCTTGAGGCGCGGGGGCACCGGGGAGCTGTTTTTT. Translating gives CASSLRRGGTGELFF. The J gene is TRBJ2-2, the V gene TRBV5-1; TRBD2 matches at 7 bases. The length of the CDR3 is 15 residues. CDR1 SGHRS and CDR2 YFSETQ come from the germline V gene. V was clipped by 1 base and J by 4 bases; unmatched bases: 4.

This clone was found once. The rearrangement joins TRBV5-1 to TRBJ2-1; D perhaps matches TRBD2 (6 bases). V was cut by 4 bases and J by 7 bases, with 18 bases left in between. This CDR3 has 15 residues. CDR1 SGHRS and CDR2 YFSETQ come from the germline V gene. The CDR3 loop is CASSLSRGSTNEQFF. CDR3 DNA sequence: TGCGCCAGCAGCCTCAGTCGGGGGTCCACGAATGAGCAGTTCTTC.

This clone was recorded once. V is TRBV5-1 and J is TRBJ1-1, with D perhaps TRBD1 (5 bases). The CDR3 has 12 amino acids. Germline CDR1 and CDR2: SGHRS and YFSETQ. Trimming left V 0 bases short and J 13 bases short, with 13 bases between. Written as DNA, the CDR3 is TGCGCCAGCAGCTTGGGAGGTTCTCAGGGTTTCTTT. Its translation: CASSLGGSQGFF. The full variable domain, with the rest looked up from reference TRBV5-1 and TRBJ1-1, is KAGVTQTPRYLIKTRGQQVTLSCSPISGHRSVSWYQQTPGQGLQFLFEYFSETQRNKGNFPGRFSGRQFSNSRSEMNVSTLELGDSALYLCASSLGGSQGFFGQGTRLTVV.

This clone showed up just once. J is TRBJ2-2 and V is TRBV29-1; D is perhaps TRBD2 (6 bases). In germline, CDR1 is SQVTM, CDR2 ANQGSEA. CDR3 length: 14 amino acids. The V end lost 4 bases, the J end lost 4 bases, and 13 bases lay between the germline ends. DNA for the CDR3: TGCAGCGTTGTAGGCGGGGAATTCACCGGGGAGCTGTTTTTT. Protein product: CSVVGGEFTGELFF.

The chain is built from TRBV29-1 and TRBJ1-1; D unclear. The CDR3 spans 12 residues. The V gene lost 2 bases and the J gene lost 1 base, with 5 bases spanning the gap. The germline CDR1 and CDR2 sequences are SQVTM and ANQGSEA. CDR3 region: CSVETRNTEAFF. Written as DNA, the CDR3 is TGCAGCGTTGAAACGCGGAACACTGAAGCTTTCTTT. The full variable domain, in which reference TRBV29-1 and TRBJ1-1 provide the parts outside the CDR3, is SAVISQKPSRDICQRGTSLTIQCQVDSQVTMMFWYRQQPGQSLTLIATANQGSEATYESGFVIDKFPISRPNLTFSTLTVSNMSPEDSSIYLCSVETRNTEAFFGQGTRLTVV.

This chain uses TRBV3-1 (or the pseudogene TRBV3-2) with TRBJ1-1; the D is unclear. Germline V gene sequence: CDR1 LGHDT, CDR2 YNNKEL (reference sequence). V lost 5 bases to trimming and J lost 9 bases, with 10 bases between them. The CDR3 spans 11 residues. In DNA, the CDR3 is TGTGCCAGCAGCGTCGGGATCAAAGCTTTCTTT. This sequence encodes CASSVGIKAFF.

The CDR3 region has the DNA TGTGCCAGCAGTTACTCCGTTCCTGACACCATATATTTT. Its translation is CASSYSVPDTIYF. V usage is TRBV6-2 or TRBV6-3 and J usage is TRBJ1-3; D is unclear. With 0 bases removed from V and 8 bases from J, the gap between germline ends came to 8 bases. The CDR3 extends over 13 amino acids. Looked up from germline, CDR1 is MNHEY and CDR2 is SVGEGT.